This TCR beta chain was identified during a study of blood T cell repertoires in COVID-19. The overall study: Both acute and convalescent COVID-19 samples were obtained from the United States, Italy and Spain.

In the study's own analysis: How many nucleated cells were present was estimated from reference gene primer amplification. The repertoire was sequenced with immunoSEQ multiplex PCR; TCRdb's copy has only in-frame clones and lacks some. Clone size and the V and J calls come from that table; the DNA yielded D and trimming. Of approximately 280,000 clones in the sample, about 89% were seen once. Germline CDR1 SGHRS, CDR2 YFSETQ. The V end was cut by 0 bases, the J end by 0 bases, with 13 bases between. The CDR3 is 16 residues long. This clonotype was obtained from a man aged 35 to 55 with acute or convalescent COVID-19. The chain is built from TRBV5-1 and TRBJ2-7; no reliable D call. Sequences were obtained from peripheral blood. The CDR3 is CASSLGMVAFSYEQYF. In DNA form, the CDR3 reads TGCGCCAGCAGCTTGGGTATGGTGGCTTTCTCCTACGAGCAGTACTTC.